What follows are 21 T cell receptor beta chains derived from one specimen sequenced in a study of prognosis after radiotherapy for stage I lung cancer (dated by TCRdb to the early 2020s). The data were produced on an Illumina HiSeq 3000. Two rounds of multiplex PCR were performed to amplify the TCR beta CDR3 region from genomic DNA. The first PCR round used primers specific to each TRBV and TRBJ gene, with sequences filed in Chinese patent CN105087789A. TCRdb handled the public reads itself, with Q25 trimming in fastp and clone calling in MiXCR, and kept productive beta chains. Records with the same CDR3 protein are collapsed into one entry carrying the most frequent genes and DNA. The sample contains about 36,000 distinct CDR3 sequences, about 31% of them found a single time. The ten top clones hold roughly 26% of the sample. Sequenced here: PBMCs, sampled before or after stereotactic body radiation therapy (not recorded which). These receptors were collected from a donor over 45 with non-small cell lung cancer.

This clonotype was counted at least ten times. This chain uses TRBV6-1 with TRBJ1-5, with no clear D. The CDR3 totals 15 residues. V was clipped by 0 bases and J by 4 bases, with 10 bases between them. CDR1 MNHNS and CDR2 SASEGT come from the germline V gene. In DNA, the CDR3 is TGTGCCAGCAGTGAAGCAAGGGCAGAGAATCAGCCCCAGCATTTT. It codes for CASSEARAENQPQHF.

A remark on this clonotype: It differs at one base from a far larger clone, so likely a read error. The genes are TRBV6-4 and TRBJ1-6; perhaps TRBD1 as D (6 bases). Germline V CDR1 and CDR2: MRHNA, SNTAGT. Trimming pared 7 bases from V and 10 bases from J, leaving 23 bases between. This CDR3 region has 16 residues. In DNA, the CDR3 is TGTGCCAGCATTCCAACAGGGTCGGGGGCAGGATCACCCCTCCACTTT. Translation gives CASIPTGSGAGSPLHF.

The J gene is TRBJ1-4, the V gene TRBV19; D remains ambiguous. Germline V gene data show CDR1 as LNHDA and CDR2 as SQIVND (reference sequence). There are 14 residues in the CDR3. V was trimmed by 3 bases and J by 8 bases, leaving 13 bases between them. In DNA, the CDR3 is TGTGCCAGTAGTATCCAGGCGGGAAGGGAAAAACTGTTTTTT. Protein product: CASSIQAGREKLFF.

This clonotype was detected many times. The chain links TRBV19 to TRBJ1-2; 9 bases map to TRBD1. The CDR3 covers 15 residues. After removal of 3 bases from V and 8 bases from J, the junction contained 10 bases not matched to a gene. Germline V gene sequence: CDR1 LNHDA, CDR2 SQIVND (reference sequence). CDR3 sequence (DNA): TGTGCCAGTAGTATTGCGGGACAGGGACCTGGAGGCTACACCTTC. Protein: CASSIAGQGPGGYTF. Filled out from reference TRBV19 and TRBJ1-2, the complete variable domain reads DGGITQSPKYLFRKEGQNVTLSCEQNLNHDAMYWYRQDPGQGLRLIYYSQIVNDFQKGDIAEGYSVSREKKESFPLTVTSAQKNPTAFYLCASSIAGQGPGGYTFGSGTRLTVV.

This clonotype was seen many times. The chain couples TRBV5-1 to TRBJ1-3, with a tentative D call TRBD1 (6 bases). Germline lookup yields CDR1 SGHRS and CDR2 YFSETQ. This CDR3 contains 15 residues. V gave up 5 bases and J gave up 3 bases, with 15 bases separating them. CDR3 nucleotide sequence: TGCGCCAGCAGGAGATCAGGGGAGTATGGAAACACCATATATTTT. As protein: CASRRSGEYGNTIYF.

This clonotype was recorded a few times. The gene calls are TRBV7-9 and TRBJ2-1; 9 bases fit TRBD1. Per germline, CDR1 SEHNR and CDR2 FQNEAQ (reference sequence). This CDR3 is built from 16 residues. The ends lost 2 bases at V and 1 base at J; junction bases unmatched: 3. The CDR3 bases are TGTGCCAGCAGCTTATTACAGGGGGCTTCCTACAATGAGCAGTTCTTC. It is translated as CASSLLQGASYNEQFF.

This clonotype was picked up many times. The V call is TRBV5-1, the J call TRBJ1-4, with no clear D. Germline lookup yields CDR1 SGHRS and CDR2 YFSETQ. This CDR3 region has 14 residues. V lost 3 bases, J lost 5 bases, and 11 bases lay in between. CDR3 residues: CASSYEGRNEKLFF. The CDR3 DNA sequence: TGCGCCAGCAGCTATGAGGGTAGAAATGAAAAACTGTTTTTT.

This clonotype was found many times. The genes are TRBV6-9 and TRBJ1-2, with D unclear. The V and J ends lost 3 bases and 8 bases respectively, with 13 bases between them. The length of the CDR3 is 13 residues. In germline, CDR1 is MNHGY, CDR2 SVAAGI. The CDR3 protein is CASSYSGGGGYTF. CDR3 in DNA: TGTGCCAGCAGTTACTCCGGAGGCGGCGGCTACACCTTC.

This clonotype was found many times. The CDR3 is CASSSPMPGWGTDTQYF. CDR3 coding DNA: TGTGCCAGCAGTTCACCTATGCCCGGGTGGGGCACAGATACGCAGTATTTT. The chain employs TRBV28 and TRBJ2-3; D is ambiguous. The CDR3 covers 17 residues. V gave up 4 bases and J gave up 1 base, with 18 bases separating them. Germline V gives CDR1 MDHEN, CDR2 SYDVKM.

This clonotype was counted ten times or more. The chain uses TRBV5-4 and TRBJ2-3, with 10 positions matching TRBD2. Germline V gives CDR1 SGHNT, CDR2 YYREEE (reference sequence). The CDR3 spans 17 residues. After removal of 4 bases from V and 5 bases from J, the junction contained 13 bases not matched to a gene. CDR3 sequence reads: CASSKQRGSGGLDTQYF. For the CDR3, the DNA is TGTGCCAGCAGCAAGCAGAGGGGTAGCGGGGGGTTAGATACGCAGTATTTT. Based on the CDR3 plus reference TRBV5-4 and TRBJ2-3, the full variable domain is ETGVTQSPTHLIKTRGQQVTLRCSSQSGHNTVSWYQQALGQGPQFIFQYYREEENGRGNFPPRFSGLQFPNYSSELNVNALELDDSALYLCASSKQRGSGGLDTQYFGPGTRLTVL.

This clonotype was seen at least ten times. The chain employs TRBV10-3 and TRBJ2-3; TRBD1 matches at 11 bases. Germline V CDR1 and CDR2: ENHRY, SYGVKD. J gave up 3 bases and V 3 bases, and 5 bases lay outside the gene matches. The CDR3 consists of 16 residues. The DNA for the CDR3 is TGTGCCATCAGTGACCGGGACAGGGGGAGGACAGATACGCAGTATTTT. This sequence encodes CAISDRDRGRTDTQYF.

Concerning this clonotype: One base away lies a much larger clone, so this may be a sequencing read error. The V call is TRBV10-3, the J call TRBJ1-5; D perhaps matches TRBD1 (6 bases). V was pared by 11 bases and J by 3 bases, with 17 bases between. The CDR3 covers 14 residues. Germline V gene data show CDR1 as ENHRY and CDR2 as SYGVKD. The CDR3 loop reads CASAGTNINQPQHF. Here the CDR3 DNA reads TGTGCCTCCGCCGGGACAAATATCAATCAGCCCCAGCATTTT.

At least ten counts were recorded for this clonotype. V and J are TRBV5-6 and TRBJ2-5, with 10 bases that match TRBD1. CDR3 size: 14 residues. The junction had 5 bases not matched to a gene; V was cut back by 4 bases and J by 5 bases. Germline CDR1 and CDR2: SGHDT and YYEEEE. CDR3: CASSPGQGWETQYF. The CDR3 DNA is TGTGCCAGCAGCCCGGGACAGGGGTGGGAGACCCAGTACTTC.

V is TRBV18 and J is TRBJ2-4; D tentatively fits TRBD1 or TRBD2 (6 bases each). Looked up from germline, CDR1 is KGHSH and CDR2 is LQKENI. The V and J ends lost 0 bases and 1 base respectively, with 10 bases between them. This CDR3 spans 16 amino acids. In DNA form, the CDR3 reads TGTGCCAGCTCACCACCGGGGGGCCTGGCCAAAAACATTCAGTACTTC. This encodes CASSPPGGLAKNIQYF.

This clonotype was seen repeatedly, ten times or more. A read error may produce the germline difference seen at one junction end. The V call is TRBV7-7, the J call TRBJ2-5; D gene ambiguous. Germline-derived CDR1 and CDR2 are SSHAT and FNYEAQ (reference sequence). The CDR3 spans 13 residues. The CDR3 nucleotides read TGTGCTAGCAGCTTGGGCTCCCCGGGGACCCAGTACTTC. The encoded protein is CASSLGSPGTQYF.

This clonotype was observed at least ten times. This sequence joins TRBV20-1 and TRBJ2-7; tentatively, D is TRBD2 (6 bases). CDR3 size: 12 residues. Germline V gene sequence: CDR1 DFQATT, CDR2 SNEGSKA (reference sequence). Trimming removed 6 bases at V and 6 bases at J, with 15 bases between. The DNA of the CDR3 is TGCAGTGCACCTCTTGGAGGGTTCGAGCAGTACTTC. It encodes CSAPLGGFEQYF.

This clonotype has ten or more counts. The chain couples TRBV2 to TRBJ2-4, with D possibly TRBD2 on 6 matching bases. Germline lookup yields CDR1 SNHLY and CDR2 FYNNEI. The germline V and J ends were trimmed by 3 bases and 9 bases, with 9 bases remaining between them. CDR3 length: 12 amino acids. CDR3 amino acids: CASSEAEGIQYF. For the CDR3, the DNA is TGTGCCAGCAGTGAGGCGGAGGGCATTCAGTACTTC.

This clonotype has at least ten counts. The V call is TRBV6-2 or TRBV6-3, the J call TRBJ1-1, with TRBD1 as a possible D gene (5 bases). Trimming shortened V by 10 bases and J by 4 bases, and 16 bases separated the two germline ends. Per germline, CDR1 MNHEY and CDR2 SVGEGT. The CDR3 spans 13 residues. The CDR3 bases are TGTGCCACCCTTAGGGGAAGGGGCACTGAAGCTTTCTTT. Translation gives CATLRGRGTEAFF.

The sample holds many counts of this clonotype. The rearrangement joins TRBV15 to TRBJ1-2, with D unclear. Deletions cut 0 bases from V and 4 bases from J, with 6 bases between. Germline V gene lookup returns CDR1 LNHNV and CDR2 YYDKDF (reference sequence). This CDR3 comprises 13 residues. The CDR3 region has the DNA TGTGCCACCAGCAGAGAGGGCTTCTATGGCTACACCTTC. Translating gives CATSREGFYGYTF. The full variable domain, completed using reference TRBV15 and TRBJ1-2, is DAMVIQNPRYQVTQFGKPVTLSCSQTLNHNVMYWYQQKSSQAPKLLFHYYDKDFNNEADTPDNFQSRRPNTSFCFLDIRSPGLGDTAMYLCATSREGFYGYTFGSGTRLTVV.

This clonotype was observed at least ten times. V usage is TRBV5-1 and J usage is TRBJ2-7; 8 nucleotides agree with TRBD2. This CDR3 comprises 16 residues. Per germline, CDR1 SGHRS and CDR2 YFSETQ. Trimming took 1 base from V and 2 from J; bases not matched to a gene: 8. The CDR3 loop is CASSLKPRGGAYEQYF. In DNA, the CDR3 is TGCGCCAGCAGCTTGAAACCCCGGGGGGGGGCCTACGAGCAGTACTTC.

This clonotype was seen ten or more times. The V call is TRBV19, the J call TRBJ1-1, with TRBD1 identical over 11 bases. After removal of 6 bases from V and 4 bases from J, the junction contained 7 bases not matched to a gene. This CDR3 region has 15 residues. Germline V gene sequence: CDR1 LNHDA, CDR2 SQIVND (reference sequence). The CDR3 spells CASRALGQGATEAFF. The CDR3 nucleotides read TGTGCCAGTAGGGCGCTCGGACAGGGGGCCACTGAAGCTTTCTTT.